A selection of T cell receptor beta chains follows, all from one sample in a study of cytomegalovirus exposure and HLA in healthy donors. Clones were sequenced by immunoSEQ multiplex PCR, and TCRdb holds only the in-frame ones, with some missing. The sample has roughly 70,000 clones, around 97% seen once. Sequencing input: PBMCs. The receptors stem from a man younger than 35 in good health and CMV-seronegative. Each CDR3 is given with its conserved first and last residue. The order of the fields is J gene, D gene, V gene, clone size, CDR3 DNA, CDR3 protein. The D gene is left open where the match is weak. Clone size appears in some rows only: once, few, many, or a class for an expanded clone.

J: TRBJ1-2; D: TRBD1; V: TRBV6-6; size: NA; DNA: TGTGCCAGCAGTTACTCTAGGGGGCCTTCCTATGGCTACACCTTC; CDR3: CASSYSRGPSYGYTF
J: TRBJ2-2; D: TRBD2; V: TRBV4-2; size: NA; DNA: TGTGCCAGCAGCCAAGATGTAGCGGGAGGCCCCGGGGAGCTGTTTTTT; CDR3: CASSQDVAGGPGELFF
J: TRBJ2-4; D: TRBD1; V: TRBV2; size: NA; DNA: TGTGCCAGCAAAGGAACAGGGGTTGGCATTCAGTACTTC; CDR3: CASKGTGVGIQYF
J: TRBJ1-1; D: NA; V: TRBV7-2; size: NA; DNA: TGTGCCAGCACCGTAGGACACAAGAACACTGAAGCTTTCTTT; CDR3: CASTVGHKNTEAFF
J: TRBJ2-1; D: TRBD1; V: TRBV11-3; size: NA; DNA: TGTGCCAGCAGCTTGTACAGGGGGAACAATGAGCAGTTCTTC; CDR3: CASSLYRGNNEQFF
J: TRBJ2-7; D: TRBD1; V: TRBV5-1; size: NA; DNA: TGCGCCAGCAGCCCGGAGGTAGTGGGACAGGGTCGCTCCGAGCAGTACTTC; CDR3: CASSPEVVGQGRSEQYF
J: TRBJ2-7; D: NA; V: TRBV19; size: NA; DNA: TGTGCCAGTAGTATAAAGGAGCCAACCTACGAGCAGTACTTC; CDR3: CASSIKEPTYEQYF
J: TRBJ2-1; D: NA; V: TRBV19; size: NA; DNA: TGTGCCAGTAGTATAACCGGGTATGGATCCAATGAGCAGTTCTTC; CDR3: CASSITGYGSNEQFF
J: TRBJ2-1; D: NA; V: TRBV27; size: NA; DNA: TGTGCCAGCAGTTTTCGGGGATACAATGAGCAGTTCTTC; CDR3: CASSFRGYNEQFF
J: TRBJ1-1; D: NA; V: TRBV11-3; size: NA; DNA: TGTGCCAGCAGCTTTACAGGGAACACTGAAGCTTTCTTT; CDR3: CASSFTGNTEAFF
J: TRBJ1-1; D: NA; V: TRBV9; size: NA; DNA: TGTGCCAGCAGCGTAGGGTCAGGGTTGAACACTGAAGCTTTCTTT; CDR3: CASSVGSGLNTEAFF
J: TRBJ2-1; D: TRBD1; V: TRBV28; size: NA; DNA: TGTGCCAGCAGTTTTCCGGGACAGGGCGATGAGCAGTTCTTC; CDR3: CASSFPGQGDEQFF
J: TRBJ2-5; D: TRBD2; V: TRBV9; size: NA; DNA: TGTGCCAGCAGCGTTGGGCCGGGACTAGCGTTACAAGAGACCCAGTACTTC; CDR3: CASSVGPGLALQETQYF
J: TRBJ1-1; D: TRBD1; V: TRBV6-4; size: NA; DNA: TGTGCCAGCAGTGTAACAGGGGGAAGGAACACTGAAGCTTTCTTT; CDR3: CASSVTGGRNTEAFF
J: TRBJ2-2; D: TRBD2; V: TRBV4-1; size: NA; DNA: TGCGCCAGCAGCCAACTTCAGGGAGGGAAAAACACCGGGGAGCTGTTTTTT; CDR3: CASSQLQGGKNTGELFF
J: TRBJ2-1; D: NA; V: TRBV19; size: NA; DNA: TGTGCCAGTAGGGACAGTGAGGATGAGCAGTTCTTC; CDR3: CASRDSEDEQFF
J: TRBJ2-7; D: NA; V: TRBV6-6; size: NA; DNA: TGTGCCAGCACCCAACAGCTTTTCAACTCCTACGAGCAGTACTTC; CDR3: CASTQQLFNSYEQYF
J: TRBJ1-1; D: NA; V: TRBV7-9; size: once; DNA: TGTGCCAGCAGCTTGGGCAGGGCCGAGACTGAAGCTTTCTTT; CDR3: CASSLGRAETEAFF
J: TRBJ2-5; D: NA; V: TRBV6-1; size: NA; DNA: TGTGCCAGCACCCCCCTTGAGGGTCGAGAGACCCAGTACTTC; CDR3: CASTPLEGRETQYF
J: TRBJ2-2; D: NA; V: TRBV11-3; size: NA; DNA: TGTGCCAGGGTCTGGGGAGCCAACACCGGGGAGCTGTTTTTT; CDR3: CARVWGANTGELFF
J: TRBJ2-6; D: TRBD2; V: TRBV11-2; size: NA; DNA: TGTGCCAGCAGCTCACCTAGCGGGAGTAGCTCTGGGGCCAACGTCCTGACTTTC; CDR3: CASSSPSGSSSGANVLTF
J: TRBJ1-1; D: NA; V: TRBV6-1; size: NA; DNA: TGTGCCAGCACGGAGGTCGGCATGAACACTGAAGCTTTCTTT; CDR3: CASTEVGMNTEAFF
J: TRBJ2-2; D: TRBD1; V: TRBV5-4; size: NA; DNA: TGTGCCAGCAGCGCGGGACAGGCAGTGGAGCTGTTTTTT; CDR3: CASSAGQAVELFF
J: TRBJ2-1; D: TRBD2; V: TRBV7-6; size: few; DNA: TGTGCCAGCAGCCCCGAGGGCTCGGGAGGGTCTATATATGAGCAGTTCTTC; CDR3: CASSPEGSGGSIYEQFF
J: TRBJ2-2; D: NA; V: TRBV28; size: NA; DNA: TGTGCCAGCAGTTTCTGGGAGTCTGGCGGGGAGCTGTTTTTT; CDR3: CASSFWESGGELFF
J: TRBJ2-7; D: NA; V: TRBV9; size: NA; DNA: TGTGCCAGCAGCCAGAATTCAGCAGGGGAGCAGTACTTC; CDR3: CASSQNSAGEQYF
J: TRBJ2-1; D: TRBD2; V: TRBV7-9; size: NA; DNA: TGTGCCAGCAGCTTAGGGTCTAGCGGGACCAATGAGCAGTTCTTC; CDR3: CASSLGSSGTNEQFF
J: TRBJ2-3; D: TRBD2; V: TRBV30; size: NA; DNA: TGTGCCTGGGATGTAGCGGGAGGGGCAGATACGCAGTATTTT; CDR3: CAWDVAGGADTQYF
J: TRBJ2-1; D: TRBD1; V: TRBV27; size: NA; DNA: TGTGCCAGCAGTTTATACCCACCCGGGACAGGGGCCTACAATGAGCAGTTCTTC; CDR3: CASSLYPPGTGAYNEQFF
J: TRBJ2-1; D: TRBD1; V: TRBV2; size: NA; DNA: TGTGCCAGCAGTGACCCGGACAGGGGATTCAACAATGAGCAGTTCTTC; CDR3: CASSDPDRGFNNEQFF
J: TRBJ2-1; D: TRBD1; V: TRBV5-1; size: NA; DNA: TGCGCCAGCAGCGCCGGGACAGGGGGTACCAATGAGCAGTTCTTC; CDR3: CASSAGTGGTNEQFF
J: TRBJ1-1; D: TRBD1; V: TRBV19; size: once; DNA: TGTGCCAGTAGTATGGACAGGGACACTGAAGCTTTCTTT; CDR3: CASSMDRDTEAFF
J: TRBJ2-1; D: TRBD1; V: TRBV15; size: NA; DNA: TGTGCCACCAGCAGAGAGGGGACAGGGGTTGACAATGAGCAGTTCTTC; CDR3: CATSREGTGVDNEQFF
J: TRBJ2-1; D: TRBD1; V: TRBV14; size: NA; DNA: TGTGCCAGCAGCCAAGATCGGACAGGGAGTGATGAGCAGTTCTTC; CDR3: CASSQDRTGSDEQFF
J: TRBJ1-2; D: NA; V: TRBV19; size: once; DNA: TGTGCCAGTTGGCAGGCAGGCTATGGCTACACCTTC; CDR3: CASWQAGYGYTF
J: TRBJ2-7; D: TRBD2; V: TRBV27; size: NA; DNA: TGTGCCAGCAGTTTATCTGACCCCGGACTAGCGGGTCTCTACGAGCAGTACTTC; CDR3: CASSLSDPGLAGLYEQYF
J: TRBJ1-2; D: NA; V: TRBV4-1; size: NA; DNA: TGCGCCAGCAGCCAAGATCGGAATCGGGGGGGGTATGGCTACACCTTC; CDR3: CASSQDRNRGGYGYTF
J: TRBJ1-1; D: NA; V: TRBV6-6; size: once; DNA: TGTGCCAGCAGTTACTCTGACAGGGAAGCTTTCTTT; CDR3: CASSYSDREAFF
J: TRBJ2-7; D: NA; V: TRBV6-1; size: NA; DNA: TGTGCCAGCAGTGAATTGTACTACGAGCAGTACTTC; CDR3: CASSELYYEQYF
J: TRBJ2-1; D: NA; V: TRBV6-6; size: NA; DNA: TGTGCCAGCAGTTACCCGGGAGCGGGCAATGAGCAGTTCTTC; CDR3: CASSYPGAGNEQFF
J: TRBJ2-3; D: TRBD2; V: TRBV5-1; size: NA; DNA: TGCGCCAGCAGCTTACTAGCGACCCAAGATACGCAGTATTTT; CDR3: CASSLLATQDTQYF
J: TRBJ1-2; D: NA; V: TRBV6-1; size: NA; DNA: TGTGCCAGCACCTTGACAGGTGACTATGGCTACACCTTC; CDR3: CASTLTGDYGYTF
J: TRBJ2-1; D: TRBD2; V: TRBV7-9; size: NA; DNA: TGTGCCAGCAGCTCACCCCTGGGGACTAGCGGGAAATTCTACAATGAGCAGTTCTTC; CDR3: CASSSPLGTSGKFYNEQFF
J: TRBJ2-7; D: TRBD2; V: TRBV6-5; size: NA; DNA: TGTGCCAGCAGTTACTCGCGCGGGAGCTCCTACGAGCAGTACTTC; CDR3: CASSYSRGSSYEQYF
J: TRBJ1-4; D: TRBD1; V: TRBV7-8; size: once; DNA: TGTGCCAGCAGGTCCGGGGACAGGGTAACTAATGAAAAACTGTTTTTT; CDR3: CASRSGDRVTNEKLFF
J: TRBJ1-2; D: TRBD1; V: TRBV28; size: NA; DNA: TGTGCCAGCAGAATCAGGACAGGGGGCAACTATGGCTACACCTTC; CDR3: CASRIRTGGNYGYTF
J: TRBJ2-7; D: TRBD1; V: TRBV28; size: NA; DNA: TGTGCCAGCAGTCAACAGGGGGCGGTGACCTCCTACGAGCAGTACTTC; CDR3: CASSQQGAVTSYEQYF
J: TRBJ2-7; D: TRBD1; V: TRBV27; size: NA; DNA: TGTGCCAGCAGATTCGACAGGGGCCCCTACGAGCAGTACTTC; CDR3: CASRFDRGPYEQYF
J: TRBJ2-7; D: TRBD1; V: TRBV6-6; size: NA; DNA: TGTGCCAGCAGTTACGACAGGGGCTACGAGCAGTACTTC; CDR3: CASSYDRGYEQYF
J: TRBJ2-5; D: TRBD1; V: TRBV7-2; size: NA; DNA: TGTGCCAGCAGCGCCACAGGGGCTCGGGAGACCCAGTACTTC; CDR3: CASSATGARETQYF
J: TRBJ2-7; D: NA; V: TRBV18; size: NA; DNA: TGTGCCAGCTCACCGAGCTCCTACGAGCAGTACTTC; CDR3: CASSPSSYEQYF
J: TRBJ1-5; D: NA; V: TRBV7-8; size: NA; DNA: TGTGCCAGCAGCTTAGGAACAGGGAATCAGCCCCAGCATTTT; CDR3: CASSLGTGNQPQHF
J: TRBJ1-1; D: NA; V: TRBV28; size: NA; DNA: TGTGCCAGCACCCTGGACATGAACACTGAAGCTTTCTTT; CDR3: CASTLDMNTEAFF
J: TRBJ2-7; D: TRBD2; V: TRBV6-5; size: NA; DNA: TGTGCCAGCAGAGTTACTAGCGGGAGAAACGAGCAGTACTTC; CDR3: CASRVTSGRNEQYF
J: TRBJ2-2; D: TRBD1; V: TRBV28; size: NA; DNA: TGTGCCAGCAGATCCAGGACAGGGGCTGGCACCGGGGAGCTGTTTTTT; CDR3: CASRSRTGAGTGELFF